The source of this TCR beta chain is a study of PD-1 blockade in classical Hodgkin lymphoma. The study, taken as a whole, reports: There was a significant rise in CD4+ TCR diversity by C4D1, with no such rise for CD8+. In newly diagnosed patients, baseline TCR diversity was reportedly below that of healthy donors. Baseline diversity was lower in partial responders and progressors than complete responders.

Every single patient, without exception, relapsed after autologous stem cell transplantation, and brentuximab vedotin exposure varied. Regarding this clone: The antigen remains unidentified.

There are 17 residues in the CDR3. CDR1 MNHEY and CDR2 SMNVEV come from the germline V gene (reference sequence). V gave up 0 bases and J gave up 2 bases; unmatched junction bases: 8. Generated by immunoSEQ multiplex PCR, the TCRdb table keeps only in-frame clones and is missing some. The table shows 98,000 or so clones, with 70% to 90% occurring only once. The TCR originated in a human donor with classical Hodgkin lymphoma. The chain joins TRBV27 to TRBJ2-3, with TRBD2 matching over 7 bases. Sequenced material: peripheral blood mononuclear cells (PBMCs), taken before the second cycle of nivolumab. In DNA form, the CDR3 reads TGTGCCAGCAGTTTATCGGGATTAGCGGGCGTCACAGATACGCAGTATTTT. Protein product: CASSLSGLAGVTDTQYF.